This T cell receptor (beta chain) was identified during a study of cytomegalovirus exposure and HLA in healthy donors. General study results and limits: TCR beta V- and J-gene trimming was later associated with a missense DCLRE1C variant. It emerged from a later analysis that several of the most significant clusters appeared to be linked to common viral pathogens. Later analysis identified about 15,000 TCR beta sequences associated with HLA alleles, using a false discovery rate threshold of 0.05.

These donors counted as nominally healthy when sampled, but unrecorded immune exposures were likely. The J segment lost 12 bases and the V segment lost 2 bases, leaving 5 bases of the junction unmatched. The germline gives CDR1 MNHEY, CDR2 SVGAGI. CDR3 length equals 14 residues. This clone appeared a few times. Its antigen is undetermined. The study ran its PCR with 60 Vbeta and 13 Jbeta primers. Assay used: immunoSEQ multiplex PCR; TCRdb lists only in-frame clones, some missing. The sample lists about 130,000 clones; over 8% were seen once. The receptor was isolated from a middle-aged man in good health and CMV-seronegative. This rearrangement joins TRBV6-5 to TRBJ1-4, with 11 bases aligning to TRBD1. Sequencing input: PBMCs. CDR3 nucleotide sequence: TGTGCCAGCAGTTACGCACCGGGACAGGGGGAACTGTTTTTT. As protein: CASSYAPGQGELFF.